These 20 T cell receptor beta chains were all obtained from the same sample, sequenced in a study of blood T cell repertoires in COVID-19. Libraries were prepared by immunoSEQ multiplex PCR; TCRdb keeps only in-frame clonotypes and omits some of them. The repertoire holds roughly 200,000 clones, with approximately 83% as singletons. The sequencing input was PBMCs or T cells enriched from blood (not recorded which). These receptors were collected from a woman in her forties or fifties who had been exposed to COVID-19.

This rearrangement joins TRBV7-3 to TRBJ2-7, with D perhaps TRBD2 (5 bases). The CDR3 covers 13 residues. The V end was cut by 1 base, the J end by 10 bases, with 14 bases between. The V gene's germline CDR1 is SGHTA and CDR2 FQGTGA. The CDR3 loop is CASSLIGNGLQYF. The DNA for the CDR3 is TGTGCCAGCAGCTTAATCGGGAACGGCTTACAGTACTTC.

The J gene is TRBJ1-2, the V gene TRBV27; 9 bases match TRBD1. J was trimmed by 3 bases and V by 3 bases; bases with no gene match: 11. This CDR3 has 17 amino acids. CDR1 is MNHEY, CDR2 SMNVEV, per germline (reference sequence). CDR3: CASSFSAGTGLDYGYTF. CDR3 coding DNA: TGTGCCAGCAGTTTCTCCGCCGGGACAGGGCTTGACTATGGCTACACCTTC.

The V and J genes are TRBV19 and TRBJ1-2; tentatively, D is TRBD1 (6 bases). Germline lookup yields CDR1 LNHDA and CDR2 SQIVND (reference sequence). V dropped 5 bases and J dropped 3 bases, with 13 bases sitting between them. The CDR3 contains 14 residues. CDR3 DNA sequence: TGTGCCAGTAGTCCCTCGGACAGATACTATGGCTACACCTTC. It translates to CASSPSDRYYGYTF.

The rearrangement links TRBV5-1 to TRBJ2-7, with 11 bases aligning to TRBD2. CDR1 and CDR2 from the germline V gene are SGHRS and YFSETQ. The CDR3 loop spans 18 amino acids. The ends lost 0 bases at V and 0 bases at J; junction bases unmatched: 8. The CDR3 sequence: CASSLAPGSGGVSYEQYF. The CDR3 nucleotides are TGCGCCAGCAGCTTGGCCCCTGGTAGCGGGGGGGTCTCCTACGAGCAGTACTTC.

This clone was seen only a few times. DNA of the CDR3: TGCAGCGTTGGACAGGCAGGTGGGCCCCAGCATTTT. Amino acid sequence: CSVGQAGGPQHF. The gene calls are TRBV29-1 and TRBJ1-5; possible D gene TRBD1, 6 bases. V lost 4 bases and J 9 bases, leaving 13 bases between the germline ends. This CDR3 has 12 amino acids. CDR1 is SQVTM and CDR2 is ANQGSEA in the germline V gene.

The CDR3 coding sequence is TGCGCCAGCAGCCAAGATCAGACAACCGGAGGCTATGGCTACACCTTC. It is translated as CASSQDQTTGGYGYTF. The rearrangement uses TRBV4-3 and TRBJ1-2; D gene uncertain. Germline-derived CDR1 and CDR2 are LGHNA and YSLEER. CDR3 length: 16 amino acids. Trimming removed 0 bases from V and 4 bases from J, with 15 bases in between.

The CDR3 region is CASSFSGEEGYTF. The CDR3 coding sequence is TGTGCCAGCAGTTTTTCCGGGGAGGAAGGCTACACCTTC. The chain couples TRBV27 to TRBJ1-2, with D uncertain. Germline values: CDR1 MNHEY, CDR2 SMNVEV (reference sequence). V was shortened by 3 bases and J by 8 bases, with 13 bases between the two germline ends. This CDR3 region has 13 residues.

This clone has only one observation. This chain links TRBV10-3 with TRBJ2-2; 11 nucleotides line up with TRBD2. The CDR3 extends over 17 amino acids. V lost 8 bases and J lost 7; bases outside the gene matches: 15. Germline-derived CDR1 and CDR2 are ENHRY and SYGVKD. The DNA for the CDR3 is TGTGCCATCTCATACGGGAGGCTAGCGGGGGGACTCGGGGAGCTGTTTTTT. Protein sequence: CAISYGRLAGGLGELFF.

V gene TRBV6-5 combines with J gene TRBJ1-2; D is possibly TRBD1 (6 bases). This CDR3 comprises 15 residues. Germline-derived CDR1 and CDR2 are MNHEY and SVGAGI. Trimming stripped 0 bases from V and 6 bases from J, with 14 bases between. The DNA for the CDR3 is TGTGCCAGCAGTTACTCGAACCCAGGGGAGAATGGCTACACCTTC. Its protein is CASSYSNPGENGYTF.

The chain links TRBV20-1 to TRBJ1-1; possible D gene TRBD1, 5 bases. Germline V gene data show CDR1 as DFQATT and CDR2 as SNEGSKA (reference sequence). The CDR3 runs to 9 residues. V lost 5 bases and J lost 10, with 8 bases in between. CDR3 residues: CSAPRAAFF. CDR3 sequence (DNA): TGCAGTGCTCCCAGGGCAGCTTTCTTT.

This chain uses TRBV10-3 with TRBJ1-5; D might be TRBD1 (5 bases). Germline V gives CDR1 ENHRY, CDR2 SYGVKD. V was pared by 8 bases and J by 4 bases, with 12 bases between. The CDR3 runs to 13 residues. As DNA, the CDR3 is TGTGCCATCGGGGGGGGGAATAATCAGCCCCAGCATTTT. Translating it yields CAIGGGNNQPQHF.

The V and J genes are TRBV21-1 and TRBJ1-5. TRBV21-1 is a pseudogene segment. The CDR3 contains 14 residues. The CDR3 coding sequence is TGTGCCAGCAGCCCCGACGGGAGCAATCAGCCCCAGCATTTT. This translates into CASSPDGSNQPQHF.

The J gene is TRBJ1-1, the V gene TRBV6-2 or TRBV6-3; 9 positions match TRBD1. This CDR3 has 15 amino acids. Germline V CDR1 and CDR2: MNHEY, SVGEGT. V dropped 5 bases and J dropped 4; count of bases not matched to a gene: 8. The CDR3 bases are TGTGCCAGCAGTGATAGACAGGGGGGGGTCACTGAAGCTTTCTTT. This translates into CASSDRQGGVTEAFF.

This clone was detected only a few times. The chain is built from TRBV6-5 and TRBJ1-1; D is uncertain. The CDR3 is made up of 13 amino acids. Germline lookup yields CDR1 MNHEY and CDR2 SVGAGI. V lost 11 bases to trimming and J lost 0 bases, with 13 bases between them. CDR3 nucleotide sequence: TGTGCCGTCTCCTTAGAGGTGAACACTGAAGCTTTCTTT. Its protein is CAVSLEVNTEAFF.

The chain carries TRBV15 and TRBJ1-2; 9 nucleotides agree with TRBD1. Germline values: CDR1 LNHNV, CDR2 YYDKDF (reference sequence). With V trimmed by 10 bases and J by 0 bases, 9 bases remained unmatched. The CDR3 is made up of 15 amino acids. The CDR3 DNA reads TGTGCCAGCTCACAGGGGGCCATAGCTAACTATGGCTACACCTTC. This codes for CASSQGAIANYGYTF.

The gene calls are TRBV18 and TRBJ2-5, with D perhaps matching TRBD1 (6 bases). V was clipped by 2 bases and J by 1 base, with 11 bases between them. This CDR3 is built from 15 residues. Germline loops: CDR1 KGHSH, CDR2 LQKENI. The CDR3 spells CASSPSIGGQETQYF. DNA of the CDR3: TGTGCCAGCTCACCAAGTATAGGGGGCCAAGAGACCCAGTACTTC. The full variable domain, with the rest looked up from reference TRBV18 and TRBJ2-5, is NAGVMQNPRHLVRRRGQEARLRCSPMKGHSHVYWYRQLPEEGLKFMVYLQKENIIDESGMPKERFSAEFPKEGPSILRIQQVVRGDSAAYFCASSPSIGGQETQYFGPGTRLLVL.

Concerning this clone: The sample has other DNA sequences that encode this CDR3 too. V and J are TRBV11-2 and TRBJ2-7; unclear D gene. Germline loops: CDR1 SGHAT, CDR2 FQNNGV. The CDR3 is 12 residues long. V lost 2 bases and J 4 bases, leaving 6 bases between the germline ends. The CDR3 reads CASSLTTYEQYF. In DNA form, the CDR3 reads TGTGCCAGCAGCTTAACGACTTACGAGCAGTACTTC. The full variable domain, rest sourced from reference TRBV11-2 and TRBJ2-7, is EAGVAQSPRYKIIEKRQSVAFWCNPISGHATLYWYQQILGQGPKLLIQFQNNGVVDDSQLPKDRFSAERLKGVDSTLKIQPAKLEDSAVYLCASSLTTYEQYFGPGTRLTVT.

The chain has TRBV4-2 and TRBJ1-2, with TRBD1 identical over 9 bases. Germline-derived CDR1 and CDR2 are LGHNA and YNFKEQ. With 4 bases clipped from V and 2 bases from J, the junction kept 8 bases outside the gene matches. The CDR3 has 16 amino acids. The CDR3 DNA is TGTGCCAGCAGCCTAGAATCGGGACAGGGAAACTATGGCTACACCTTC. Its protein product is CASSLESGQGNYGYTF.

The CDR3: CASSPGLGYTF. The CDR3 DNA reads as TGTGCCAGCAGCCCAGGTCTTGGCTACACCTTC. The chain carries TRBV11-2 and TRBJ1-2; D not certain. CDR1 is SGHAT and CDR2 is FQNNGV in the germline V gene. Trimming stripped 5 bases from V and 7 bases from J, with 8 bases between. This CDR3 comprises 11 residues.

Worth noting for this clone: In the same sample, other DNA sequences code for this CDR3. The chain uses TRBV12-3 or TRBV12-4 and TRBJ1-2; a weak D match, TRBD1 (6 bases). CDR3 size: 13 residues. V lost 1 base and J lost 8, with 11 bases in between. The CDR3 loop reads CASSLGGRGGYTF. The DNA for the CDR3 is TGTGCCAGCAGTTTAGGGGGGCGCGGGGGCTACACCTTC.